These 28 T cell receptor beta chains share one sample of origin, sequenced in a study of blood T cells in healthy people across ages (dated by TCRdb to the mid-2010s). Library preparation was by 5' RACE. Sequenced using an Illumina HiSeq 2500. A second 7 to 11 cycle PCR used a sample-barcoded 5' primer and a J-beta primer mix. TCRdb trimmed public reads at Q25 via fastp, called clones via MiXCR and kept in-frame beta chains. A single entry per CDR3 protein holds the most common genes and DNA from its merged rows. This sample gives hundreds of thousands of distinct CDR3 sequences in total; about 32% of them show up just once. In total, the top ten clones hold roughly 14% of the sample. Sequences were obtained from blood. The receptors shown here come from a woman aged 80 or older in good health. Donor details come from another sample of the same person, matched by shared clones.

Worth noting for this clonotype: Given the absence of the conserved phenylalanine or tryptophan at the CDR3 end, a read error is likely. This rearrangement joins TRBV12-3 or TRBV12-4 to TRBJ2-3; D is undetermined. V dropped 0 bases and J dropped 5 bases, with 12 bases sitting between them. The CDR3 consists of 15 residues. CDR3 nucleotides: TGTGCCAGCAGTTTAGCCCGGGTAGGTGGAGATACGCAGTATTCT. Translation: CASSLARVGGDTQYS.

This clonotype was found many times. This chain uses TRBV4-1 with TRBJ1-2; tentatively, D is TRBD1 (5 bases). V was trimmed by 0 bases and J by 2 bases, leaving 10 bases between them. CDR1 MGHRA and CDR2 YSYEKL come from the germline V gene. This CDR3 is built from 15 residues. CDR3: CASSQDPGTNYGYTF. The CDR3 DNA reads TGCGCCAGCAGCCAAGATCCTGGGACGAACTATGGCTACACCTTC.

V is TRBV12-3 or TRBV12-4 and J is TRBJ2-3, with D perhaps TRBD2 (5 bases). V was shortened by 11 bases and J by 4 bases, with 22 bases between the two germline ends. This CDR3 is built from 15 residues. The CDR3 nucleotides read TGTGCCTGCACCCGAAGCGGAGTGGTTTCAGATACGCAGTATTTT. This codes for CACTRSGVVSDTQYF.

This clonotype was detected ten times or more. The chain carries TRBV7-9 and TRBJ1-1; TRBD1 agrees at 8 bases. V lost 5 bases to trimming and J lost 1 base; unmatched junction nucleotides: 6. The germline V gene has CDR1 SEHNR and CDR2 FQNEAQ (reference sequence). This CDR3 is built from 15 residues. The CDR3 spells CASSLGTGGNTEAFF. The CDR3 bases are TGTGCCAGCAGCCTCGGGACAGGTGGGAACACTGAAGCTTTCTTT.

Note on this clonotype: Given a much more abundant clone one base away, this may be a read error. The genes are TRBV7-2 and TRBJ2-7, with TRBD1 matching over 8 bases. This CDR3 has 16 residues. The junction had 9 bases not matched to a gene; V was cut back by 5 bases and J by 0 bases. Looked up from germline, CDR1 is SGHTA and CDR2 is FQGNSA. The CDR3 is CASSAGTGTFSYEQYF. DNA of the CDR3: TGTGCCAGCAGCGCCGGGACAGGAACTTTCTCCTACGAGCAGTACTTC.

This clonotype was recorded many times. The rearrangement uses TRBV3-1 and TRBJ2-1; D assignment may be TRBD1 or TRBD2 (5 bases each). Germline V lookup: CDR1 LGHDT, CDR2 YNNKEL (reference sequence). Trimming removed 4 bases from V and 6 bases from J, with 16 bases in between. The CDR3 loop spans 15 amino acids. The CDR3 DNA follows: TGTGCCAGCAGCCCCACTAAGAAGGGACCCAATGAGCAGTTCTTC. Translating it yields CASSPTKKGPNEQFF.

As regards this clonotype: With a much larger clone just one base away, this may be a read error. V usage is TRBV6-1 and J usage is TRBJ2-5; 8 positions agree with TRBD2. CDR1 is MNHNS and CDR2 is SASEGT in the germline V gene. The J segment lost 2 bases and the V segment lost 1 base, leaving 6 bases of the junction unmatched. CDR3 length: 16 residues. CDR3 sequence: CASSEEVGGGQETQYF. The CDR3 DNA follows: TGTGCCAGCAGTGAAGAGGTTGGCGGGGGGCAAGAGACCCAGTACTTC.

Worth noting for this clonotype: A read error may produce the germline difference seen at one junction end. The V and J genes are TRBV5-6 and TRBJ2-3, with D maybe TRBD1 (6 bases). This CDR3 is 18 amino acids long. CDR1 and CDR2 from the germline V gene are SGHDT and YYEEEE. The CDR3 spells CASSLVVGAPAKTDAQYF. The DNA of the CDR3 is TGTGCCAGCAGCTTGGTAGTGGGGGCCCCAGCGAAAACAGATGCGCAGTATTTT. The whole variable domain, filled in from reference TRBV5-6 and TRBJ2-3, reads DAGVTQSPTHLIKTRGQQVTLRCSPKSGHDTVSWYQQALGQGPQFIFQYYEEEERQRGNFPDRFSGHQFPNYSSELNVNALLLGDSALYLCASSLVVGAPAKTDAQYFGPGTRLTVL.

This clonotype was counted at least ten times. The chain combines TRBV7-2 with TRBJ2-3; perhaps TRBD1 as D (6 bases). Germline CDR1 is SGHTA and CDR2 is FQGNSA. This CDR3 contains 13 residues. Trimming took 5 bases from V and 6 from J, leaving 12 bases between them. CDR3 coding DNA: TGTGCCAGCAGCGGGCCAGGGGCCGATACGCAGTATTTT. This translates into CASSGPGADTQYF.

CDR3 coding DNA: TGCAGTGCTAGTGGGGGCATTCAGTACTTC. The encoded protein is CSASGGIQYF. The chain is built from TRBV20-1 and TRBJ2-4, with D possibly called TRBD1 or TRBD2 (5 bases each). CDR1 DFQATT and CDR2 SNEGSKA come from the germline V gene (reference sequence). The CDR3 has 10 residues. Trimming took off 3 bases at V and 9 bases at J, with 6 bases between the two ends.

This clonotype was detected ten times or more. This chain links TRBV6-2 or TRBV6-3 with TRBJ2-7, with TRBD1 identical over 7 bases. Germline V gene lookup returns CDR1 MNHEY and CDR2 SVGEGT. With V trimmed by 3 bases and J by 5 bases, 4 bases remained unmatched. The CDR3 is 13 amino acids. This CDR3 reads CASSYNRGHEQYF. The CDR3 DNA is TGTGCCAGCAGTTATAACAGGGGCCACGAGCAGTACTTC.

This clonotype appeared many times. This chain links TRBV5-1 with TRBJ2-7; D gene ambiguous. Germline V gene lookup returns CDR1 SGHRS and CDR2 YFSETQ. V gave up 2 bases and J gave up 2 bases, with 8 bases separating them. The CDR3 has 13 residues. The CDR3 bases are TGCGCCAGCAGCTTAAGCCCCCCCTACGAGCAGTACTTC. Translating it yields CASSLSPPYEQYF.

This clonotype was seen a few times. J is TRBJ1-3 and V is TRBV7-2; a possible D gene is TRBD1 (6 bases). The CDR3 is 14 residues long. With 5 bases removed from V and 2 bases from J, the gap between germline ends came to 10 bases. CDR1 SGHTA and CDR2 FQGNSA come from the germline V gene. CDR3 DNA sequence: TGTGCCAGCAGCGGGGGGGGCGCTGGAAACACCATATATTTT. Its protein is CASSGGGAGNTIYF. Variable domain in full (rest from reference TRBV7-2 and TRBJ1-3): GAGVSQSPSNKVTEKGKDVELRCDPISGHTALYWYRQSLGQGLEFLIYFQGNSAPDKSGLPSDRFSAERTGGSVSTLTIQRTQQEDSAVYLCASSGGGAGNTIYFGEGSWLTVV.

This clonotype was recorded many times. V and J are TRBV11-2 and TRBJ2-3, with D perhaps assigned TRBD1 or TRBD2 (5 bases each). V lost 8 bases and J 8 bases, leaving 23 bases between the germline ends. Germline V lookup: CDR1 SGHAT, CDR2 FQNNGV. This CDR3 has 15 residues. The CDR3 bases are TGTGCCAGCCTCCGTGGGGCGGGCGGTCTCGGTACGCAGTATTTT. This sequence encodes CASLRGAGGLGTQYF.

The chain has TRBV12-3 or TRBV12-4 and TRBJ1-6, with 9 bases identical to TRBD1. Germline trimming cut 7 bases from V and 13 bases from J; bases unmatched to any gene: 8. The CDR3 extends over 13 amino acids. The CDR3 DNA reads TGTGCCAGCATAGGGACAGGGACGGGGCCCCTCCACTTT. Amino acid sequence: CASIGTGTGPLHF.

In this sample, this clonotype turned up once. The chain recombines TRBV9 with TRBJ1-1; possible D gene TRBD1, 6 bases. This CDR3 is built from 14 residues. Germline CDR1 is SGDLS and CDR2 is YYNGEE. The V end lost 2 bases, the J end lost 3 bases, and 11 bases lay between the germline ends. The DNA of the CDR3 is TGTGCCAGCAGCGTGACAGGTCGGGACACTGAAGCTTTCTTT. This encodes CASSVTGRDTEAFF. The full variable domain, its missing parts supplied by reference TRBV9 and TRBJ1-1, is DSGVTQTPKHLITATGQRVTLRCSPRSGDLSVYWYQQSLDQGLQFLIQYYNGEERAKGNILERFSAQQFPDLHSELNLSSLELGDSALYFCASSVTGRDTEAFFGQGTRLTVV.

This clonotype was picked up many times. The chain links TRBV6-1 to TRBJ2-7, with TRBD1 identical over 7 bases. The CDR3 is 14 residues long. Germline lookup yields CDR1 MNHNS and CDR2 SASEGT. Losses at the gene ends were 7 bases for V and 5 bases for J; bases not matched to a gene: 11. Here the CDR3 reads CASNLRQGSHEQYF. The CDR3, as DNA: TGTGCCAGCAACCTAAGACAGGGTAGCCACGAGCAGTACTTC.

Remarks on this clonotype: This may stem from a read error, because a much larger clone lies one nucleotide away. The chain combines TRBV5-1 with TRBJ2-1; TRBD1 or TRBD2 may be the D gene (6 bases each). The DNA end is a closer match to TRBJ2-7, so the J assignment may be wrong. Per the germline V gene, CDR1 is SGHRS and CDR2 is YFSETQ. The CDR3 has 15 residues. CDR3: CASSLDSGGRNEQYF. The CDR3 DNA follows: TGCGCCAGCAGCTTGGATTCCGGGGGCCGAAATGAGCAGTACTTC.

The gene calls are TRBV4-3 and TRBJ2-4; D is perhaps TRBD2 (5 bases). Gene TRBJ2-7 matches the end of the DNA better, so the J call may be wrong. The CDR3 is 15 residues long. CDR1 and CDR2 from the germline V gene are LGHNA and YSLEER. CDR3: CASSQDHLGRDEQYF. As DNA, the CDR3 is TGCGCCAGCAGCCAAGATCACCTCGGGCGGGACGAGCAGTACTTC.

In its sample, this clonotype was seen a few times. Since a much larger clone is just one base distant, this may be a read error. The rearrangement joins TRBV7-8 to TRBJ2-7; 13 positions agree with TRBD2. This CDR3 region has 16 residues. V lost 5 bases to trimming and J lost 2 bases; unmatched junction nucleotides: 6. Germline V gene lookup returns CDR1 SGHVS and CDR2 FQNEAQ. The CDR3 coding sequence is TGTGCCAGCAGCCCAATGGGACTAGCGGGGACCTACGAGCAGTACTTC. Its protein product is CASSPMGLAGTYEQYF. Based on the CDR3 plus reference TRBV7-8 and TRBJ2-7, the full variable domain is GAGVSQSPRYKVAKRGQDVALRCDPISGHVSLFWYQQALGQGPEFLTYFQNEAQLDKSGLPSDRFFAERPEGSVSTLKIQRTQQEDSAVYLCASSPMGLAGTYEQYFGPGTRLTVT.

The rearrangement links TRBV20-1 to TRBJ1-1; tentative D call: TRBD1 (5 bases). Germline CDR1 DFQATT, CDR2 SNEGSKA (reference sequence). Trimming cost V 3 bases and J 5 bases, with 10 bases left between them. The CDR3 runs 12 residues. CDR3: CSASQGITEAFF. In DNA form, the CDR3 reads TGCAGTGCTAGTCAGGGAATTACTGAAGCTTTCTTT.

The genes are TRBV7-9 and TRBJ1-6; no reliable D call. Germline CDR1 is SEHNR and CDR2 is FQNEAQ (reference sequence). This CDR3 contains 13 residues. Trimming removed 6 bases from V and 7 bases from J, with 10 bases in between. CDR3 in amino acids: CASSEYGNSPLHF. Written as DNA, the CDR3 is TGTGCCAGCAGTGAATACGGGAATTCACCCCTCCACTTT.

V is TRBV9 and J is TRBJ2-7, with 8 bases aligning to TRBD1. Germline V gene lookup returns CDR1 SGDLS and CDR2 YYNGEE. Unmatched junction bases numbered 11, after V lost 3 bases and J lost 3 bases. This CDR3 is 16 amino acids long. The CDR3 here is CASSGRQGSSVYEQYF. The CDR3 nucleotides are TGTGCCAGCAGCGGCCGACAGGGGAGTTCTGTCTACGAGCAGTACTTC.

This clonotype was seen a few times. The rearrangement joins TRBV27 to TRBJ1-5; 9 bases line up with TRBD1. The CDR3 totals 18 residues. After removal of 5 bases from V and 5 bases from J, the junction contained 16 bases not matched to a gene. Germline loops: CDR1 MNHEY, CDR2 SMNVEV (reference sequence). The CDR3: CASSLHFPGQGIHQPQHF. CDR3 coding DNA: TGTGCCAGCAGTCTTCATTTCCCGGGACAGGGAATACATCAGCCCCAGCATTTT.

The rearrangement links TRBV7-3 to TRBJ2-7; tentative D call: TRBD2 (5 bases). The length of the CDR3 is 13 residues. Trimming shortened V by 4 bases and J by 6 bases, and 13 bases separated the two germline ends. Per the germline V gene, CDR1 is SGHTA and CDR2 is FQGTGA. CDR3 residues: CASSSEGLGEQYF. CDR3 in DNA: TGTGCCAGCAGCTCCGAGGGTCTGGGCGAGCAGTACTTC.

The chain recombines TRBV5-1 with TRBJ2-7; TRBD1 might be the D (5 bases). The CDR3 spans 13 residues. Trimming stripped 7 bases from V and 4 bases from J, with 15 bases between. Germline V CDR1 and CDR2: SGHRS, YFSETQ. The CDR3 loop is CASGQSGRYEQYF. CDR3 DNA: TGCGCCAGCGGCCAATCAGGGCGGTACGAGCAGTACTTC.

This clonotype was recorded a few times. CDR3 DNA: TGTGCCAGCAGTTTCGGGACTAGCGGTTCCACAGATACGCAGTATTTT. It encodes CASSFGTSGSTDTQYF. This chain joins TRBV6-6 and TRBJ2-3, with TRBD2 matching over 11 bases. V dropped 4 bases and J dropped 2; count of bases not matched to a gene: 5. Germline V CDR1 and CDR2: MNHNY, SVGAGI (reference sequence). The CDR3 runs 16 residues.

The rearrangement links TRBV7-9 to TRBJ1-2, with 7 nucleotides matching TRBD1. V lost 4 bases, J lost 0 bases, and 5 bases stayed unmatched. The CDR3 consists of 15 residues. The germline gives CDR1 SEHNR, CDR2 FQNEAQ (reference sequence). CDR3 DNA sequence: TGTGCCAGCAGCTCCGGGACAGCTACTAACTATGGCTACACCTTC. Amino acid sequence: CASSSGTATNYGYTF.